The present TCR beta chain was sequenced within a study of blood T cell repertoires in COVID-19. At the level of the study: Sources were T cells, B-cell-depleted T cells, or PBMCs; the material itself was cDNA or gDNA.

Profiling relied on immunoSEQ multiplex PCR, and the TCRdb table lists in-frame clones only, not all of them. Of fewer than 200,000 clones in the sample, around 80% are singletons; the top ten hold about 8%. Seattle-derived patients entered the study during active infection and were followed longitudinally. The CDR3 consists of 19 residues. CDR1 is SEHNR and CDR2 is FQNEAQ in the germline V gene (reference sequence). V dropped 2 bases and J dropped 5; count of bases not matched to a gene: 14. Sample: peripheral blood. The chain is built from TRBV7-9 and TRBJ2-1; 11 nucleotides match TRBD2. The sequence derives from a woman aged 55 to 70 with COVID-19, enrolled during active disease. CDR3 residues: CASSLMGTPRLAGNNEQFF. The CDR3 DNA reads TGTGCCAGCAGCTTAATGGGGACACCTAGACTAGCGGGGAACAATGAGCAGTTCTTC.